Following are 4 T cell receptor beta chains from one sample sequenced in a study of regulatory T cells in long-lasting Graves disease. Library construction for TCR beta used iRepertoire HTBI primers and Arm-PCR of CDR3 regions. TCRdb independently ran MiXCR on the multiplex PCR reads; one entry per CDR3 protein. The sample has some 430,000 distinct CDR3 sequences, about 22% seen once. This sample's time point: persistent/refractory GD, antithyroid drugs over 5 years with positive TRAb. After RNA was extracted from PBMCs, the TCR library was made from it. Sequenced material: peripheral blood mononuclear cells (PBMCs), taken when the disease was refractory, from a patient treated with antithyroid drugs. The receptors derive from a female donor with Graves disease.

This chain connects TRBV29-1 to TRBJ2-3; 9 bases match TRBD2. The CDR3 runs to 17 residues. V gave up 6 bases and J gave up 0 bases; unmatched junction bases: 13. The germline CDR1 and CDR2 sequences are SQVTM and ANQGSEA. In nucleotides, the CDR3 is TGCAGCGTCGAGGGACTAGCTCGACGGGGAAGCACAGATACGCAGTATTTT. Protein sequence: CSVEGLARRGSTDTQYF.

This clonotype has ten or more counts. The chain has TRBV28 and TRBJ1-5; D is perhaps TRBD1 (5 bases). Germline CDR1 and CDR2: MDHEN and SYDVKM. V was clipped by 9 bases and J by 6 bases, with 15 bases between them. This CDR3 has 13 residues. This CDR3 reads CASNTGLGQPQHF. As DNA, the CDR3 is TGTGCCAGTAATACAGGATTGGGTCAGCCCCAGCATTTT.

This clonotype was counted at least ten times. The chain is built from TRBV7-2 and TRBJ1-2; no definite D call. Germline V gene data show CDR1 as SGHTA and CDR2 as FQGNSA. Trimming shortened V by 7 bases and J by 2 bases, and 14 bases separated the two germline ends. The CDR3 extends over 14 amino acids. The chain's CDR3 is CASIQIAENYGYTF. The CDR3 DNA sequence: TGTGCCAGCATCCAAATTGCAGAAAACTATGGCTACACCTTC.

The CDR3 DNA reads TGTGCCACCAGTGACCCGATTTTTTACGAGCAGTACTTC. Protein product: CATSDPIFYEQYF. The V and J genes are TRBV24-1 and TRBJ2-7; no reliable D call. Germline V gives CDR1 KGHDR, CDR2 SFDVKD. The CDR3 is made up of 13 amino acids. Trimming cost V 4 bases and J 4 bases, with 10 bases left between them.